This T cell receptor (beta chain) was sequenced during a study of blood T cell repertoires in COVID-19. In the study overall: Sites across the United States, Italy and Spain contributed samples from acute and convalescent COVID-19. The cDNA or gDNA used as material had been derived from T cells, B-cell-depleted T cells, or PBMCs.

V was clipped by 1 base and J by 3 bases; unmatched bases: 0. The CDR3 runs 14 residues. Per germline, CDR1 LGHNA and CDR2 YSLEER. Original processing notes: Researchers report that nucleated cell counts were estimated from reference gene primer amplification. Generated by immunoSEQ multiplex PCR, the TCRdb table keeps only in-frame clones and is missing some. That table supplies the V and J calls and clone size; D and trimming were determined from the DNA. Of a few hundred thousand clones in the sample, about nine tenths were seen once. Notes on this clone: Other DNA sequences in the sample encode the same CDR3.

This receptor was identified in a woman in her twenties or thirties with active or convalescent COVID-19. The chain recombines TRBV4-3 with TRBJ1-1; 9 positions agree with TRBD1. Sequenced input: peripheral blood. CDR3 sequence (DNA): TGCGCCAGCAGCCAAGGACAGGGGGACACTGAAGCTTTCTTT. Residues: CASSQGQGDTEAFF.